The rows below give T cell receptor beta chains drawn from one sample of a study of vaccination effects on CD4 cells after COVID-19. The repertoire was sequenced with immunoSEQ multiplex PCR; TCRdb's copy has only in-frame clones and lacks some. The sample yields approximately 83,000 clones, 77% seen once. Their target antigens are unknown. The specimen was CD4+ T cells from PBMCs cultured with HCoV-OC43 spike peptides, collected after COVID-19 vaccination. These receptors all come from a human donor who received a COVID-19 vaccine. Both conserved end residues are part of each CDR3.

j_call v_call cdr3_aa
TRBJ1-2 TRBV19 CASSVPAGLSGGYTF
TRBJ2-2 TRBV18 CASSPRRTSGGQYTGELFF
TRBJ1-1 TRBV30 CAWRRGWNEAFF
TRBJ2-2 TRBV9 CASSRQNTGELFF
TRBJ2-1 TRBV6-2/TRBV6-3 CASTPWGGSYNEQFF
TRBJ1-2 TRBV28 CASSLSGQMGGYTF
TRBJ2-5 TRBV4-1 CASSQGRLEGARETQYF
TRBJ1-2 TRBV6-5 CASVFGQGDYGYTF
TRBJ2-2 TRBV18 CASSPWLAANTGELFF
TRBJ1-5 TRBV20-1 CSASAGQYNQPQHF
TRBJ1-2 TRBV6-5 CASSVLRGGYGYTF
TRBJ1-2 TRBV21-1 CASSKRTHRGYGYTF
TRBJ1-3 TRBV10-3 CAGGEETIYF